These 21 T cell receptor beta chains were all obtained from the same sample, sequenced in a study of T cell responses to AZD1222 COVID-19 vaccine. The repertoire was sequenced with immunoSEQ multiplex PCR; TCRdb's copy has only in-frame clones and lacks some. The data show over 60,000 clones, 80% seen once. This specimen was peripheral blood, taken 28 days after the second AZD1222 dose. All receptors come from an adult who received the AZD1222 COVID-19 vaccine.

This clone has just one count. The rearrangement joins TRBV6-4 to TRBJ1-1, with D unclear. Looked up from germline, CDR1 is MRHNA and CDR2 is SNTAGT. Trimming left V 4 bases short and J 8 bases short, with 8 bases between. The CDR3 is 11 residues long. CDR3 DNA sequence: TGTGCCAGCAGTGTTGACCTCGAAGCTTTCTTT. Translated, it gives CASSVDLEAFF.

The CDR3 DNA follows: TGTGCCAGCTGGTGGGGGAATGAGCAGTTCTTC. Amino acids: CASWWGNEQFF. J is TRBJ2-1 and V is TRBV7-9, with D perhaps TRBD1 or TRBD2 (5 bases each). The germline V and J ends were trimmed by 8 bases and 7 bases, with 9 bases remaining between them. This CDR3 has 11 amino acids. Per germline, CDR1 SEHNR and CDR2 FQNEAQ (reference sequence).

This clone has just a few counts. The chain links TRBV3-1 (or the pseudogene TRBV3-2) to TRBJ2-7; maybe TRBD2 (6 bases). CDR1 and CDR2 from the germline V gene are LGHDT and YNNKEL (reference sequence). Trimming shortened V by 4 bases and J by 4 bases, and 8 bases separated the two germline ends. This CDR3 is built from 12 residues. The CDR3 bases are TGTGCCAGCAGCCCAGGAGGGTACGAGCAGTACTTC. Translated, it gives CASSPGGYEQYF.

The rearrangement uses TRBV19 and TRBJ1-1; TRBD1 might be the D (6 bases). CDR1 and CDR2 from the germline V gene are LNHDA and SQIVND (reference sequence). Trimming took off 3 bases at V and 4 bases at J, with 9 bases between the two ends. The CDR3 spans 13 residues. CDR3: CASSIRGSTEAFF. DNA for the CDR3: TGTGCCAGTAGTATCAGGGGTAGCACTGAAGCTTTCTTT.

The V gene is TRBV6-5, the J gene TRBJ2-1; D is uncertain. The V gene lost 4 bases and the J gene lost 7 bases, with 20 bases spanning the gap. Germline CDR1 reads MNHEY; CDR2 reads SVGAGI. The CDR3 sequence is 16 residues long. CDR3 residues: CASSSDGRHKVNEQFF. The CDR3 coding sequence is TGTGCCAGCAGTTCCGATGGAAGGCATAAGGTTAATGAGCAGTTCTTC.

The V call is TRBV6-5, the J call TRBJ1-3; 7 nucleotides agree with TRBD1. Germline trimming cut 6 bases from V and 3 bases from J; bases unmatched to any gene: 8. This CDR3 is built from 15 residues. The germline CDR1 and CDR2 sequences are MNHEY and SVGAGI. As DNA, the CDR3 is TGTGCCAGCAGCGGGACAGCGGGCGTTGGAAACACCATATATTTT. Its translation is CASSGTAGVGNTIYF.

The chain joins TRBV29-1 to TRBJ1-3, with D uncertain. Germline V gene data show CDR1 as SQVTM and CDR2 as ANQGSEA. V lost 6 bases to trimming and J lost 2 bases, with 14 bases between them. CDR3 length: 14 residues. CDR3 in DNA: TGCAGCGTCAACCCGGGAACCACTGGAAACACCATATATTTT. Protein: CSVNPGTTGNTIYF.

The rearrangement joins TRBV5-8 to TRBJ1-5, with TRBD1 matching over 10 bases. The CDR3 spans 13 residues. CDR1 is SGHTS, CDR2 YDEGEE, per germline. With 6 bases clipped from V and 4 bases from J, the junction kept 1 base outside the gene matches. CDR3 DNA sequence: TGTGCCAGCACGGACAGGGGGAATCAGCCCCAGCATTTT. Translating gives CASTDRGNQPQHF. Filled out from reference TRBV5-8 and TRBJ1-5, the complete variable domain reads EAGVTQSPTHLIKTRGQQATLRCSPISGHTSVYWYQQALGLGLQFLLWYDEGEERNRGNFPPRFSGRQFPNYSSELNVNALELEDSALYLCASTDRGNQPQHFGDGTRLSIL.

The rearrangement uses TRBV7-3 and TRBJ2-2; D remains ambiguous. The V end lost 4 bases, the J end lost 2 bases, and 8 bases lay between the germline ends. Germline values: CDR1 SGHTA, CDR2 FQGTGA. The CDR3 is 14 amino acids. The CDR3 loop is CASSSTGNTGELFF. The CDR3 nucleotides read TGTGCCAGCAGCTCTACTGGAAACACCGGGGAGCTGTTTTTT.

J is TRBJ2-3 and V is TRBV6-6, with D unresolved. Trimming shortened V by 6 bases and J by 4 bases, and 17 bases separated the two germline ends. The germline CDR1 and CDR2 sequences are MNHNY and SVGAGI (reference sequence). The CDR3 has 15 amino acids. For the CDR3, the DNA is TGTGCCAGCAGCCACCCCGTTGGGTCCTCAGATACGCAGTATTTT. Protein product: CASSHPVGSSDTQYF.

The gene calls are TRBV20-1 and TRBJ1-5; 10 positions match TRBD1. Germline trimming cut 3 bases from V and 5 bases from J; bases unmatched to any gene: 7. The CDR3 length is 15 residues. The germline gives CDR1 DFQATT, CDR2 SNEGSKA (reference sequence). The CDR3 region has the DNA TGCAGTGCTAGTTATGGAGGGACAGGGGATCAGCCCCAGCATTTT. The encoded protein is CSASYGGTGDQPQHF.

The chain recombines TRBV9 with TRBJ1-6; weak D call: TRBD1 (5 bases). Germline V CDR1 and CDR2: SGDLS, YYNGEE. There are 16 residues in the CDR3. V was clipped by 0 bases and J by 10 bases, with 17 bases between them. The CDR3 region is CASSVVAEGERSPLHF. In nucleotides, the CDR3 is TGTGCCAGCAGCGTAGTGGCAGAAGGGGAAAGGTCACCCCTCCACTTT.

CDR3 amino acids: CASSQDPAGVAFF. Here the CDR3 DNA reads TGTGCCAGCAGCCAAGATCCCGCGGGGGTGGCTTTCTTT. V usage is TRBV14 and J usage is TRBJ1-1, with D possibly being TRBD1 (5 bases). Germline-derived CDR1 and CDR2 are SGHDN and FVKESK. Trimming pared 0 bases from V and 11 bases from J, leaving 13 bases between. The CDR3 has 13 residues.

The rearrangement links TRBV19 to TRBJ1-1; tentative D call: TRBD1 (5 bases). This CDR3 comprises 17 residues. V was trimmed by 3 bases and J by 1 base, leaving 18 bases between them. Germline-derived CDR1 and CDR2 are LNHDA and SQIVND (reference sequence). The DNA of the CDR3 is TGTGCCAGTAGTATCATTAAGACAGCCACCTCGAACACTGAAGCTTTCTTT. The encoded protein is CASSIIKTATSNTEAFF.

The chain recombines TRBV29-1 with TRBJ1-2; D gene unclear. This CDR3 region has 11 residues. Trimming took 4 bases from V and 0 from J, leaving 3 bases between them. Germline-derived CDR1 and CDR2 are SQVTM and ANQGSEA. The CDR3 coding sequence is TGCAGCGTTGTCGCTAACTATGGCTACACCTTC. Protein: CSVVANYGYTF.

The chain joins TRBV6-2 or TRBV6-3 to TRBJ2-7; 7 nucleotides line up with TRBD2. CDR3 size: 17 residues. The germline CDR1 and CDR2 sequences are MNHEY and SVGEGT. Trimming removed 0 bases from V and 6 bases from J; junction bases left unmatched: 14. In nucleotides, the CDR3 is TGTGCCAGCAGTTACTCGAGGGTTTGGGGGGGGGAAGGCGAGCAGTACTTC. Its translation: CASSYSRVWGGEGEQYF.

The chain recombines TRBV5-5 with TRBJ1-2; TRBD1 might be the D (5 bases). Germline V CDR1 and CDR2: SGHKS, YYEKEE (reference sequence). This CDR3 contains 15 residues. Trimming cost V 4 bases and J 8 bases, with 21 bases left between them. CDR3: CASSPVVSGGWGYTF. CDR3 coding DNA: TGTGCCAGCAGCCCGGTTGTGTCGGGGGGATGGGGCTACACCTTC. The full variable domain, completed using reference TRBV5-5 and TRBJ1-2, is DAGVTQSPTHLIKTRGQQVTLRCSPISGHKSVSWYQQVLGQGPQFIFQYYEKEERGRGNFPDRFSARQFPNYSSELNVNALLLGDSALYLCASSPVVSGGWGYTFGSGTRLTVV.

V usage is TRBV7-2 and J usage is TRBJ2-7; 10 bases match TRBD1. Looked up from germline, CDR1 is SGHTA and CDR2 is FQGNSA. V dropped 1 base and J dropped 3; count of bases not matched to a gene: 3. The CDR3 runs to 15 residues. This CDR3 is CASSLVWTGGYEQYF. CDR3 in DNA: TGTGCCAGCAGCTTAGTATGGACAGGGGGCTACGAGCAGTACTTC.

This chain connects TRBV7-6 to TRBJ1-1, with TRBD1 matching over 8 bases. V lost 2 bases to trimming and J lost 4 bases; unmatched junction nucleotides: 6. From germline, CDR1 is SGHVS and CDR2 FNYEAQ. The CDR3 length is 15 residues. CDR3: CASSLTGGEGTEAFF. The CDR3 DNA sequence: TGTGCCAGCAGCTTAACAGGGGGGGAGGGCACTGAAGCTTTCTTT.

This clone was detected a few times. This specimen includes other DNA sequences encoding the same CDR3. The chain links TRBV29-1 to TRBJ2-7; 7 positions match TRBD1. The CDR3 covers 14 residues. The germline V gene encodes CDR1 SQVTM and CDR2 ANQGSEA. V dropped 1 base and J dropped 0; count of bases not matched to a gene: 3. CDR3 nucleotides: TGCAGCGTTGAAGCCCCAGGGGGCTCCTACGAGCAGTACTTC. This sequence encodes CSVEAPGGSYEQYF.

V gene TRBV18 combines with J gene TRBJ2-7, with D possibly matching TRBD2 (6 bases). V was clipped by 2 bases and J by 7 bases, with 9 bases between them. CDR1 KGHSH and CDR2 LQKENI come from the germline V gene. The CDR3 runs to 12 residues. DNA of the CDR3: TGTGCCAGCTCACCAGGGAGGTATGAGCAGTACTTC. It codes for CASSPGRYEQYF.